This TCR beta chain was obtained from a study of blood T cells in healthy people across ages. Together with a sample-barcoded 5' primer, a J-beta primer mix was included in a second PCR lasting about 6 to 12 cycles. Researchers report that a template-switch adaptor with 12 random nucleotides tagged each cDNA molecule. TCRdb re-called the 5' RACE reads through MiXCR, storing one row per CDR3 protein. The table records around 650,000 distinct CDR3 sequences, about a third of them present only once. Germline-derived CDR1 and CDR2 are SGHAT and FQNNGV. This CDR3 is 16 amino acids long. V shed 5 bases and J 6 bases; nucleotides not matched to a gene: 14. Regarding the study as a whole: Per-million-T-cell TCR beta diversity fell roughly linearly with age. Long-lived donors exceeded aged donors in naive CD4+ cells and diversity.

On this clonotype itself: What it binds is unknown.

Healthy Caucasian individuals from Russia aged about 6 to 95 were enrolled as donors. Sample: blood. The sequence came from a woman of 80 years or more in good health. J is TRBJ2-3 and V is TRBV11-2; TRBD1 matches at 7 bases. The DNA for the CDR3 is TGTGCCAGCAGCCTTAGGACAGGCCGTCGCGCGGATACGCAGTATTTT. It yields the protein CASSLRTGRRADTQYF.